The 19 T cell receptor beta chains below all came from one sample that was sequenced in a study of blood T cell repertoires in COVID-19 (dated by TCRdb to the early 2020s). The library was generated by the immunoSEQ multiplex PCR assay. The source is immuneACCESS, and TCRdb retained only in-frame sequences with V and J called. Part of the clones is not carried over; for the studies checked, unresolved V genes explain less than half of this, and the remainder is unexplained. Recorded for this sample are approximately 290,000 clones; just over 90% of them occurred a single time. The ten top clones hold about 2.2% of the sample. Sequencing input: peripheral blood. Receptors originate from a woman younger than 45 with COVID-19, enrolled during active disease.

The CDR3: CASSVTDPTDTQYF. CDR3 nucleotides: TGTGCCAGCAGCGTGACAGACCCCACAGATACGCAGTATTTT. This chain connects TRBV9 to TRBJ2-3; D might be TRBD1 (5 bases). Trimming removed 2 bases from V and 2 bases from J, with 9 bases in between. This CDR3 spans 14 amino acids. CDR1 and CDR2 (germline): SGDLS, YYNGEE.

V and J are TRBV7-9 and TRBJ2-5; D might be TRBD2 (6 bases). Germline CDR1 reads SEHNR; CDR2 reads FQNEAQ (reference sequence). The ends were cut back, 4 bases at V and 2 bases at J, with 11 bases in the middle. The CDR3 consists of 14 residues. The CDR3 coding sequence is TGTGCCAGCAGCTCCGTAGGGACTCAAGAGACCCAGTACTTC. Translated, it gives CASSSVGTQETQYF.

The V call is TRBV6-5, the J call TRBJ1-1; D unclear. This CDR3 contains 13 residues. CDR1 and CDR2 from the germline V gene are MNHEY and SVGAGI. V shed 7 bases and J shed 0 bases, with 9 bases lying between them. The CDR3 region is CASKEGLNTEAFF. For the CDR3, the DNA is TGTGCCAGCAAGGAGGGTTTGAACACTGAAGCTTTCTTT.

V is TRBV28 and J is TRBJ1-1, with D hard to call. The ends were cut back, 8 bases at V and 2 bases at J, with 12 bases in the middle. The CDR3 contains 13 residues. CDR1 is MDHEN and CDR2 is SYDVKM in the germline V gene. The CDR3 loop is CASHQLPNTEAFF. The DNA for the CDR3 is TGTGCCAGCCATCAACTCCCTAACACTGAAGCTTTCTTT.

The chain combines TRBV28 with TRBJ2-7; maybe TRBD1 (6 bases). V was shortened by 3 bases and J by 0 bases, with 12 bases between the two germline ends. Germline V gene sequence: CDR1 MDHEN, CDR2 SYDVKM. The CDR3 has 15 residues. The CDR3 protein is CASSFGTTRSYEQYF. Written as DNA, the CDR3 is TGTGCCAGCAGTTTCGGGACAACACGCTCCTACGAGCAGTACTTC.

The CDR3 DNA sequence: TGCGCCAGCAGCCGGGGCCCGGAGGGAGGGAACACTGAAGCTTTCTTT. Protein: CASSRGPEGGNTEAFF. V and J are TRBV5-1 and TRBJ1-1; tentative D call: TRBD1 (5 bases). The V gene lost 4 bases and the J gene lost 1 base, with 17 bases spanning the gap. The CDR3 consists of 16 residues. Looked up from germline, CDR1 is SGHRS and CDR2 is YFSETQ.

The V and J genes are TRBV9 and TRBJ2-7, with 11 positions matching TRBD1. The CDR3 has 15 residues. Germline lookup yields CDR1 SGDLS and CDR2 YYNGEE. V shed 4 bases and J 6 bases; nucleotides not matched to a gene: 9. CDR3 in DNA: TGTGCCAGCAGCCCCGGGACAGGGGGGGAATCCGAGCAGTACTTC. Its protein is CASSPGTGGESEQYF.

The chain employs TRBV11-2 and TRBJ1-2, with 7 bases lining up with TRBD1. The CDR3 runs to 15 residues. The J segment lost 0 bases and the V segment lost 5 bases, leaving 6 bases of the junction unmatched. The germline CDR1 and CDR2 sequences are SGHAT and FQNNGV. The CDR3 protein is CASSPDRAANYGYTF. CDR3 bases: TGTGCCAGCAGCCCAGACAGGGCCGCTAACTATGGCTACACCTTC.

The chain carries TRBV19 and TRBJ2-1; TRBD2 matches 14 bases. V lost 3 bases and J lost 4; bases outside the gene matches: 2. The CDR3 spans 16 residues. Germline V gene data show CDR1 as LNHDA and CDR2 as SQIVND (reference sequence). The CDR3 protein is CASSMGLAGAYNEQFF. CDR3 sequence (DNA): TGTGCCAGTAGTATGGGACTAGCGGGAGCATACAATGAGCAGTTCTTC. Full variable domain (missing parts from reference TRBV19 and TRBJ2-1): DGGITQSPKYLFRKEGQNVTLSCEQNLNHDAMYWYRQDPGQGLRLIYYSQIVNDFQKGDIAEGYSVSREKKESFPLTVTSAQKNPTAFYLCASSMGLAGAYNEQFFGPGTRLTVL.

As DNA, the CDR3 is TGTGCCAGCTCCCCGGGGGGGACAGCTACTGGAAACACCATATATTTT. Residues: CASSPGGTATGNTIYF. The rearrangement uses TRBV28 and TRBJ1-3, with 7 nucleotides matching TRBD1. Trimming removed 8 bases from V and 2 bases from J; junction bases left unmatched: 12. The CDR3 is 16 amino acids. Germline V gene lookup returns CDR1 MDHEN and CDR2 SYDVKM.

The CDR3 is CATSRWSDYGYTF. The CDR3 coding sequence is TGTGCCACCAGCAGATGGTCAGACTATGGCTACACCTTC. V gene TRBV15 combines with J gene TRBJ1-2; D is unresolved. The CDR3 is 13 residues long. V was pared by 2 bases and J by 3 bases, with 7 bases between. CDR1 and CDR2 from the germline V gene are LNHNV and YYDKDF (reference sequence).

V is TRBV6-5 and J is TRBJ2-7; 8 bases match TRBD1. Trimming at V came to 8 bases and at J to 2 bases, leaving 2 bases not matched to a gene. Germline V gene sequence: CDR1 MNHEY, CDR2 SVGAGI. The CDR3 has 12 residues. In nucleotides, the CDR3 is TGTGCCAGCGGGACAGGCCCCTACGAGCAGTACTTC. Amino acid sequence: CASGTGPYEQYF.

The chain employs TRBV28 and TRBJ2-5, with 8 bases that match TRBD2. CDR3 length: 13 residues. The ends lost 5 bases at V and 7 bases at J; junction bases unmatched: 6. The germline gives CDR1 MDHEN, CDR2 SYDVKM. CDR3 loop: CASSPGLVGTQYF. CDR3 sequence (DNA): TGTGCCAGCAGTCCGGGACTAGTCGGGACCCAGTACTTC. Full variable domain (outside the CDR3, taken from reference TRBV28 and TRBJ2-5): DVKVTQSSRYLVKRTGEKVFLECVQDMDHENMFWYRQDPGLGLRLIYFSYDVKMKEKGDIPEGYSVSREKKERFSLILESASTNQTSMYLCASSPGLVGTQYFGPGTRLLVL.

The J gene is TRBJ2-2, the V gene TRBV24-1, with 10 bases matching TRBD1. Germline V gives CDR1 KGHDR, CDR2 SFDVKD. This CDR3 spans 15 amino acids. J gave up 3 bases and V 4 bases, and 1 base lay outside the gene matches. The CDR3 region is CATSEGTGDTGELFF. DNA for the CDR3: TGTGCCACCAGTGAGGGGACAGGGGACACCGGGGAGCTGTTTTTT.

V is TRBV19 and J is TRBJ2-5, with TRBD1 identical over 9 bases. The germline gives CDR1 LNHDA, CDR2 SQIVND (reference sequence). The CDR3 consists of 15 residues. The V gene end was trimmed by 4 bases and the J gene end by 2 bases; junction bases not matched to a gene: 5. The CDR3 here is CASSTLGQGQETQYF. CDR3 nucleotide sequence: TGTGCCAGTAGTACCCTGGGACAGGGTCAAGAGACCCAGTACTTC.

V gene TRBV3-1 (or the pseudogene TRBV3-2) combines with J gene TRBJ2-7, with 10 bases identical to TRBD2. CDR3 length equals 12 residues. The V gene's germline CDR1 is LGHDT and CDR2 YNNKEL (reference sequence). J gave up 13 bases and V 2 bases, and 5 bases lay outside the gene matches. The CDR3 sequence: CASSQLAGAFYF. CDR3 bases: TGTGCCAGCAGCCAACTAGCGGGGGCCTTCTACTTC.

The chain uses TRBV6-1 and TRBJ2-7; TRBD1 agrees at 9 bases. The V gene end was trimmed by 4 bases and the J gene end by 7 bases; junction bases not matched to a gene: 14. The germline gives CDR1 MNHNS, CDR2 SASEGT. CDR3 length: 16 amino acids. CDR3 amino acids: CASSVGQGSTPGEQYF. As DNA, the CDR3 is TGTGCCAGCAGTGTGGGACAGGGCTCTACCCCGGGGGAGCAGTACTTC.

The chain employs TRBV5-6 and TRBJ2-5; D is undetermined. The germline V and J ends were trimmed by 5 bases and 0 bases, with 8 bases remaining between them. The CDR3 spans 13 residues. Germline V lookup: CDR1 SGHDT, CDR2 YYEEEE. The CDR3 here is CASSLRYQETQYF. CDR3 coding DNA: TGTGCCAGCAGTCTGAGGTACCAAGAGACCCAGTACTTC.

This chain links TRBV28 with TRBJ1-1, with 8 nucleotides matching TRBD1. This CDR3 comprises 12 residues. V lost 6 bases, J lost 7 bases, and 4 bases stayed unmatched. Germline CDR1 is MDHEN and CDR2 is SYDVKM. CDR3 amino acids: CASSWTGREAFF. The DNA of the CDR3 is TGTGCCAGCAGCTGGACAGGGCGTGAAGCTTTCTTT.